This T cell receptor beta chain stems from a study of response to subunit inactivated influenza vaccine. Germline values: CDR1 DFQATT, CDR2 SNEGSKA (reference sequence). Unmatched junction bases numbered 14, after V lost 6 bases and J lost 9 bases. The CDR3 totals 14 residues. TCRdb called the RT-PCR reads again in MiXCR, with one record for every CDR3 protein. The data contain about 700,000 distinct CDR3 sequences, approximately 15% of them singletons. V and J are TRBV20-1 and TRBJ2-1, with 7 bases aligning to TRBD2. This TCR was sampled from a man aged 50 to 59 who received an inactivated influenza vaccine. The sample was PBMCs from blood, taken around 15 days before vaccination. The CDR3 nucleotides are TGCAGTGCCCCCCGGACTAGAAGCACTATTGAGCAGTTCTTC. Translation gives CSAPRTRSTIEQFF.